This T cell receptor (beta chain) was documented in a study of early T cells in non-severe SARS-CoV-2 infection. About the research overall: Investigators sequenced bulk RNA drawn from unsorted whole blood, and chains remained unpaired.

Unique molecular identifiers were attached to individual cDNA molecules. TCRdb reprocessed the 5' RACE reads via MiXCR and lists one record per CDR3 protein. The table lists around 27,000 distinct CDR3 sequences, under 7.5% of them singletons. CDR1 LGHDT and CDR2 YNNKEL come from the germline V gene (reference sequence). The CDR3 has 14 amino acids. V lost 2 bases, J lost 9 bases, and 4 bases stayed unmatched. The table lists this clonotype with many counts. Its cognate antigen is unknown. Study-wide results and caveats: Matches to VDJdb favored anti-spike CD8 responses and missed private and CD4 specificities.

This clonotype originated in an adult who was a healthcare worker with PCR-confirmed SARS-CoV-2 infection or an uninfected control (not recorded which). The chain has TRBV3-1 and TRBJ1-6, with 7 bases matching TRBD1. The material sequenced was whole blood. The DNA of the CDR3 is TGTGCCAGCAGCCAACAGGGGGTGCGTTCACCCCTCCACTTT. Protein: CASSQQGVRSPLHF.